This TCR beta chain came from a study of cytomegalovirus exposure and HLA in healthy donors. The PCR employed 60 Vbeta primers together with 13 Jbeta primers. Produced via immunoSEQ multiplex PCR; TCRdb's table is partial and in-frame only. Of 130,000 to 150,000 clones listed, 64% are singletons. CDR1 is WNHNN, CDR2 SYGVQD, per germline (reference sequence). V shed 2 bases, J shed 3 bases, and the junction held 4 bases outside the gene matches. CDR3 length equals 16 residues. This clone was observed a few times. The sample taken for sequencing was PBMCs. The chain uses TRBV10-1 and TRBJ2-5; 12 nucleotides agree with TRBD2. The sequence was obtained from a woman between 25 and 40 years old in good health and CMV-seropositive. DNA for the CDR3: TGCGCCAGCAGTGAGAGGCTAGCGGGAGGGAAAGAGACCCAGTACTTC. This codes for CASSERLAGGKETQYF.